A selection of T cell receptor beta chains follows, all from one sample in a study of control samples from healthy donors and cancer patients. Using immunoSEQ multiplex PCR, the repertoire was profiled, and TCRdb retains in-frame clones only, with some absent. Among roughly 130,000 clones listed, approximately 90% were seen once. The specimen was blood. The receptors stem from a man over 45 in good health. CDR3s include the opening cysteine and the closing phenylalanine or tryptophan.

j_gene: TRBJ1-6
v_gene: TRBV28
CDR3aa: CASSFGGSSPLHF

j_gene: TRBJ1-3
v_gene: TRBV14
CDR3aa: CASPLGGNTIYF

j_gene: TRBJ2-7
v_gene: TRBV5-4
CDR3aa: CASSSQGNSYEQYF

j_gene: TRBJ1-4
v_gene: TRBV23-1
CDR3aa: CASSQSTGGACEKLFF

j_gene: TRBJ2-1
v_gene: TRBV7-3
CDR3aa: CASSLMGLAGSYNEQFF

j_gene: TRBJ2-2
v_gene: TRBV10-3
CDR3aa: CAISAGGEGFTGELFF

j_gene: TRBJ1-4
v_gene: TRBV12-3/TRBV12-4
CDR3aa: CASSSVAEKLFF

j_gene: TRBJ1-5
v_gene: TRBV30
CDR3aa: CAWSTHRGREVKPQHF

j_gene: TRBJ2-2
v_gene: TRBV27
CDR3aa: CASSDRGPTGELFF

j_gene: TRBJ2-4
v_gene: TRBV28
CDR3aa: CASRSPLRSPRGQYF

j_gene: TRBJ2-3
v_gene: TRBV6-6
CDR3aa: CASSYSGSPTDTQYF

j_gene: TRBJ2-6
v_gene: TRBV5-1
CDR3aa: CASSLLGDGANVLTF

j_gene: TRBJ2-3
v_gene: TRBV9
CDR3aa: CASSVSGSTDTQYF

j_gene: TRBJ1-2
v_gene: TRBV24-1
CDR3aa: CATSDFTPYGYTF

j_gene: TRBJ2-1
v_gene: TRBV18
CDR3aa: CASSPTGASSSYNEQFF

j_gene: TRBJ2-5
v_gene: TRBV5-6
CDR3aa: CASSLLKETQYF

j_gene: TRBJ1-4
v_gene: TRBV2
CDR3aa: CASSERRAMTNEKLFF

j_gene: TRBJ1-1
v_gene: TRBV28
CDR3aa: CASSRSELGGFTEAFF

j_gene: TRBJ1-1
v_gene: TRBV16
CDR3aa: CASSAPRDGTEAFF

j_gene: TRBJ2-1
v_gene: TRBV19
CDR3aa: CASRTSGRTNNEQFF

j_gene: TRBJ2-1
v_gene: TRBV7-2
CDR3aa: CASSRTVGVQNEQFF

j_gene: TRBJ2-1
v_gene: TRBV27
CDR3aa: CASSFKRGLAWSNEQFF

j_gene: TRBJ2-2
v_gene: TRBV2
CDR3aa: CASSDGTVSPGELFF

j_gene: TRBJ2-7
v_gene: TRBV10-2
CDR3aa: CASRREGPNYEQYF

j_gene: TRBJ1-2
v_gene: TRBV7-3
CDR3aa: CASSPHGYTF

j_gene: TRBJ2-7
v_gene: TRBV10-1
CDR3aa: CASSGDRDEQYF

j_gene: TRBJ2-3
v_gene: TRBV15
CDR3aa: CATSAERLGLTFTDTQYF

j_gene: TRBJ2-7
v_gene: TRBV21-1
CDR3aa: CASSKVGRGEQYF

j_gene: TRBJ2-7
v_gene: TRBV5-1
CDR3aa: CASSLEGAGYEQYF

j_gene: TRBJ2-7
v_gene: TRBV24-1
CDR3aa: CATSAVGQGGYEQYF

j_gene: TRBJ2-2
v_gene: TRBV6-5
CDR3aa: CATSTGLGIGELFF

j_gene: TRBJ2-7
v_gene: TRBV5-4
CDR3aa: CASRSGTGGRGYEQYF

j_gene: TRBJ1-5
v_gene: TRBV7-2
CDR3aa: CASSLVPHINQPQHF

j_gene: TRBJ2-5
v_gene: TRBV15
CDR3aa: CATSRGQIQETQYF

j_gene: TRBJ2-7
v_gene: TRBV10-3
CDR3aa: CAISDRDGYEQYF

j_gene: TRBJ1-2
v_gene: TRBV6-5
CDR3aa: CASSYSNYGYTF

j_gene: TRBJ2-7
v_gene: TRBV24-1
CDR3aa: CATSEGSSYEQYF

j_gene: TRBJ2-3
v_gene: TRBV6-6
CDR3aa: CASGTDTQYF

j_gene: TRBJ2-5
v_gene: TRBV28
CDR3aa: CASSSLNPGEKQETQYF

j_gene: TRBJ1-3
v_gene: TRBV28
CDR3aa: CASSFPSTRDRGNTIYF